These 3 T cell receptor beta chains were all obtained from the same sample, sequenced in a study of CD8+ T cells in alopecia areata. Sequencing templates came from extracted RNA that was reverse transcribed into cDNA. Produced via immunoSEQ multiplex PCR; TCRdb's table is partial and in-frame only. The sample holds roughly 170,000 clones, 50% to 60% seen once. The material sequenced was CD4+ T cells sorted from blood, taken at week 0. These receptors all come from a human donor with alopecia areata.

This chain uses TRBV29-1 with TRBJ2-3, with D maybe TRBD1 (5 bases). Germline CDR1 and CDR2: SQVTM and ANQGSEA. With 8 bases removed from V and 0 bases from J, the gap between germline ends came to 12 bases. The CDR3 has 13 residues. This chain's CDR3 is CSTRQISTDTQYF. The DNA of the CDR3 is TGCAGCACGCGACAGATTAGCACAGATACGCAGTATTTT.

The chain joins TRBV7-2 to TRBJ1-1, with D possibly TRBD1 on 5 matching bases. The germline CDR1 and CDR2 sequences are SGHTA and FQGNSA. The V gene lost 2 bases and the J gene lost 1 base, with 11 bases spanning the gap. This CDR3 is built from 15 residues. CDR3 sequence: CASSLQGRGNTEAFF. Here the CDR3 DNA reads TGTGCCAGCAGCTTACAGGGCCGAGGGAACACTGAAGCTTTCTTT.

This clone has a handful of counts. This rearrangement joins TRBV5-4 to TRBJ2-7; 7 nucleotides agree with TRBD1. The junction had 3 bases not matched to a gene; V was cut back by 4 bases and J by 2 bases. The CDR3 has 13 residues. CDR1 is SGHNT and CDR2 is YYREEE in the germline V gene (reference sequence). CDR3 nucleotides: TGTGCCAGCAGCGGGGGACAGCCCTACGAGCAGTACTTC. Amino acids: CASSGGQPYEQYF.